Shown below are 21 T cell receptor beta chains from a single sample sequenced in a study of T-cell reconstitution after alpha-beta-depleted transplantation in children listed by TCRdb under 2016. The protocol used for the library was PCR. This sample was sequenced with an Illumina HiSeq 2500. To normalize quantification of the TCRbeta repertoire, the TCR libraries were built with molecular barcoding that relied on unique molecular identifiers. TCRdb trimmed the raw reads at Q25, called clones with MiXCR and kept productive beta chains. Each entry is one CDR3 protein sequence, shown with its most common DNA and genes. This sample gives hundreds of thousands of distinct CDR3 sequences in total; approximately 14% of them show up just once. The ten largest account for 0.65% to 0.9% of the sample. The treatment or condition label for this specimen denotes: allogeneic hematopoietic cell transplantation with graft depleted of TCRalphabeta T cells and CD19 B cells.

Specimen: PBMCs, collected before TCRalphabeta/CD19-depleted stem cell transplant. These receptor sequences come from a girl aged 2 to 9 with congenital amegakaryocytic thrombocytopenia, due to receive a stem cell transplant.

This clonotype was detected a few times. The J gene is TRBJ2-5, the V gene TRBV29-1, with 9 nucleotides matching TRBD2. This CDR3 has 14 residues. Unmatched junction bases numbered 4, after V lost 2 bases and J lost 3 bases. Germline CDR1 reads SQVTM; CDR2 reads ANQGSEA. The chain's CDR3 is CSVERRLAEETQYF. As DNA, the CDR3 is TGCAGCGTTGAAAGGCGACTAGCGGAAGAGACCCAGTACTTC.

Only a few counts were recorded for this clonotype. The junction differs from germline at one of its ends, possibly a read error. The chain recombines TRBV20-1 with TRBJ1-5; D is unclear. This CDR3 has 16 residues. Germline V gene data show CDR1 as DFQATT and CDR2 as SNEGSKA (reference sequence). Written as DNA, the CDR3 is TGCTGTGCTAGAGATCGTCGAGACGTCCTCAATCAGCCCCAGCATTTT. Translating gives CCARDRRDVLNQPQHF.

This clonotype turned up a few times. The V gene is TRBV5-1, the J gene TRBJ1-3; D gene ambiguous. Germline CDR1 and CDR2: SGHRS and YFSETQ. The CDR3 is 14 residues long. V dropped 0 bases and J dropped 3 bases, with 7 bases sitting between them. The chain's CDR3 is CASSLDGDGNTIYF. CDR3 DNA: TGCGCCAGCAGCTTGGACGGGGATGGAAACACCATATATTTT.

The table lists this clonotype with many counts. This chain uses TRBV20-1 with TRBJ2-1; 7 nucleotides agree with TRBD2. Per the germline V gene, CDR1 is DFQATT and CDR2 is SNEGSKA (reference sequence). After removal of 3 bases from V and 5 bases from J, the junction contained 7 bases not matched to a gene. This CDR3 has 14 amino acids. CDR3 DNA: TGCAGTGCTAGCTCTCCGGGAGGACACAATGAGCAGTTCTTC. Encoded protein: CSASSPGGHNEQFF.

This sequence joins TRBV29-1 and TRBJ2-1, with 13 bases matching TRBD2. V trimming: 5 bases; J trimming: 7 bases; junction bases outside the gene matches: 20. The length of the CDR3 is 19 residues. CDR1 and CDR2 (germline): SQVTM, ANQGSEA. Written as DNA, the CDR3 is TGCAGCGTTCCCTACACTAGCGGGAGGGCCAGGTTCGATATAAATGAGCAGTTCTTC. Protein sequence: CSVPYTSGRARFDINEQFF.

This clonotype was seen a handful of times. The rearrangement links TRBV29-1 to TRBJ2-5; 8 positions agree with TRBD1. Germline V gene lookup returns CDR1 SQVTM and CDR2 ANQGSEA. V gave up 3 bases and J gave up 5 bases; unmatched junction bases: 5. The CDR3 is 13 amino acids. The CDR3: CSVDFRDRETQYF. CDR3 nucleotides: TGCAGCGTTGACTTTCGGGACAGGGAGACCCAGTACTTC.

This clonotype showed up many times. The J gene is TRBJ2-7, the V gene TRBV28; 7 nucleotides line up with TRBD2. Trimming cost V 3 bases and J 1 base; bases outside gene matches: 3. This CDR3 has 14 residues. Per the germline V gene, CDR1 is MDHEN and CDR2 is SYDVKM. CDR3 sequence (DNA): TGTGCCAGCAGTTTGCGGGAGCCGTCCTACGAGCAGTACTTC. Amino acids: CASSLREPSYEQYF.

This clonotype came up a few times. The chain combines TRBV3-1 with TRBJ2-1; the D gene is possibly TRBD2 (6 bases). The CDR3 covers 15 residues. Germline V lookup: CDR1 LGHDT, CDR2 YNNKEL (reference sequence). V was clipped by 3 bases and J by 4 bases, with 13 bases between them. CDR3 nucleotide sequence: TGTGCCAGCAGCCACGAGCGGGCCGGTTACAATGAGCAGTTCTTC. Encoded protein: CASSHERAGYNEQFF.

This clonotype appeared a few times. The rearrangement uses TRBV4-1 and TRBJ2-7; perhaps TRBD2 as D (6 bases). Trimming took 1 base from V and 2 from J, leaving 18 bases between them. The CDR3 contains 17 residues. Germline values: CDR1 MGHRA, CDR2 YSYEKL. CDR3 residues: CASSQGWRDLIPYEQYF. In DNA form, the CDR3 reads TGCGCCAGCAGCCAAGGGTGGCGGGACCTTATCCCCTACGAGCAGTACTTC.

V is TRBV10-3 and J is TRBJ1-5; 7 bases agree with TRBD1. The germline V gene has CDR1 ENHRY and CDR2 SYGVKD. The CDR3 sequence is 13 residues long. J lost 7 bases, V lost 9 bases, and 9 bases had no gene match. The CDR3 DNA follows: TGTGCCATATCCGACAGGGTCGGACAGCCCCAGCATTTT. Its protein is CAISDRVGQPQHF.

The chain couples TRBV21-1 to TRBJ2-1; the table's D gene call, TRBD2, was not cross checked with the DNA. TRBV21-1 is given as a pseudogene. CDR3 size: 16 residues. CDR3: CASSKGRDQNKNEQFF. CDR3 nucleotide sequence: TGTGCCAGCAGCAAAGGGAGGGACCAAAATAAGAATGAGCAGTTCTTC.

V and J are TRBV10-2 and TRBJ2-2; the D is unclear. The V and J ends lost 2 bases and 4 bases respectively, with 8 bases between them. CDR1 and CDR2 from the germline V gene are WSHSY and SAAADI. The CDR3 consists of 14 residues. The CDR3: CASSEIVSTGELFF. CDR3 in DNA: TGCGCCAGCAGTGAGATTGTCAGCACCGGGGAGCTGTTTTTT.

V is TRBV20-1 and J is TRBJ2-1, with D possibly being TRBD2 (5 bases). The CDR3 spans 15 residues. Trimming left V 6 bases short and J 7 bases short, with 22 bases between. The germline CDR1 and CDR2 sequences are DFQATT and SNEGSKA (reference sequence). The CDR3 loop is CSATRARGRRNEQFF. For the CDR3, the DNA is TGCAGTGCCACAAGGGCACGGGGTCGGCGAAATGAGCAGTTCTTC.

This clonotype was counted many times. The chain carries TRBV4-1 and TRBJ1-3, with D maybe TRBD1 (5 bases). Germline lookup yields CDR1 MGHRA and CDR2 YSYEKL. V lost 4 bases and J 1 base, leaving 17 bases between the germline ends. The CDR3 loop spans 17 amino acids. The chain's CDR3 is CASSPLPQGRSGNTIYF. CDR3 bases: TGCGCCAGCAGCCCTCTCCCCCAGGGAAGGTCTGGAAACACCATATATTTT.

This clonotype was seen more than once but under ten times. V is TRBV29-1 and J is TRBJ2-7; no reliable D call. Trimming cost V 7 bases and J 6 bases, with 16 bases left between them. This CDR3 has 12 amino acids. Germline CDR1 and CDR2: SQVTM and ANQGSEA. CDR3 in amino acids: CSAAPIEGEQYF. The CDR3 coding sequence is TGCAGCGCTGCCCCCATCGAAGGCGAGCAGTACTTC.

This sequence joins TRBV20-1 and TRBJ2-7; D unclear. V lost 6 bases and J lost 1, with 16 bases in between. This CDR3 contains 14 residues. CDR1 and CDR2 (germline): DFQATT, SNEGSKA (reference sequence). The CDR3 is CSALDPAMSYEQYF. The CDR3 DNA sequence: TGCAGTGCCCTCGACCCGGCAATGTCCTACGAGCAGTACTTC.

The chain combines TRBV5-1 with TRBJ2-7, with a weak D call TRBD1 (5 bases). The length of the CDR3 is 16 residues. Germline V gives CDR1 SGHRS, CDR2 YFSETQ. The germline V and J ends were trimmed by 5 bases and 2 bases, with 20 bases remaining between them. DNA for the CDR3: TGCGCCAGCAGGCGCCTTCGCGGACACCTACCCTACGAGCAGTACTTC. Translating gives CASRRLRGHLPYEQYF.

At least ten counts were recorded for this clonotype. This chain joins TRBV7-8 and TRBJ2-3; D call uncertain. Between the trimmed V and J ends, which lost 7 bases and 3 bases, there was a span of 11 bases. Germline loops: CDR1 SGHVS, CDR2 FQNEAQ. The CDR3 is made up of 13 amino acids. DNA for the CDR3: TGTGCCAGCAACCCAGGAGAAACAGATACGCAGTATTTT. Its protein is CASNPGETDTQYF.

This clonotype has at least ten counts. This chain links TRBV27 with TRBJ2-1; 10 nucleotides agree with TRBD2. Germline V gene lookup returns CDR1 MNHEY and CDR2 SMNVEV (reference sequence). V was pared by 4 bases and J by 9 bases, with 6 bases of the junction left unmatched. The CDR3 runs 14 residues. In nucleotides, the CDR3 is TGTGCCAGCAGTTGGGCTAGCGGGAGTGTTGAGCAGTTCTTC. Protein sequence: CASSWASGSVEQFF.

This clonotype was seen repeatedly, ten times or more. V usage is TRBV10-3 and J usage is TRBJ2-4; D is unresolved. The V gene lost 11 bases and the J gene lost 7 bases, with 24 bases spanning the gap. This CDR3 is 15 amino acids long. Germline CDR1 reads ENHRY; CDR2 reads SYGVKD. The CDR3 region is CAAATPFGLGNIQYF. The DNA of the CDR3 is TGTGCCGCCGCTACCCCGTTTGGCCTGGGTAACATTCAGTACTTC.

This chain links TRBV5-5 with TRBJ2-2; 7 positions match TRBD2. There are 16 residues in the CDR3. V dropped 0 bases and J dropped 4; count of bases not matched to a gene: 6. Germline V lookup: CDR1 SGHKS, CDR2 YYEKEE (reference sequence). CDR3 region: CASSLAASGSTGELFF. The CDR3 coding sequence is TGTGCCAGCAGCTTGGCGGCTAGCGGAAGCACCGGGGAGCTGTTTTTT.